This is a list of T cell receptor beta chains from one sample in a study of cytomegalovirus exposure and HLA in healthy donors. The protocol was immunoSEQ multiplex PCR, while the TCRdb copy is restricted to in-frame clones and leaves out a portion. The repertoire holds fewer than 250,000 clones, with approximately 87% as singletons. Sequenced sample: PBMCs. Receptors originate from a man in his late teens or twenties in good health and CMV-seronegative. The CDR3 runs from the conserved cysteine through the conserved F or W. Fields, in order: clone size, V gene, J gene, D gene, CDR3 protein, CDR3 DNA. The D gene is left open where the match is weak. Not every row has a clone size; where given, it reads once, few, many or a size class.

size: once; V: TRBV7-9; J: TRBJ2-2; D: -; CDR3: CASSQKGQNTGELFF; DNA: TGTGCCAGCAGCCAAAAAGGACAGAACACCGGGGAGCTGTTTTTT
size: -; V: TRBV16; J: TRBJ2-7; D: TRBD2; CDR3: CASTRGRSYEQYF; DNA: TGTGCCAGCACTCGCGGGAGATCCTACGAGCAGTACTTC
size: -; V: TRBV29-1; J: TRBJ1-1; D: -; CDR3: CSVVGGVTEAFF; DNA: TGCAGCGTCGTAGGGGGGGTGACTGAAGCTTTCTTT
size: -; V: TRBV28; J: TRBJ2-2; D: TRBD1; CDR3: CASSEGGTGGWELFF; DNA: TGTGCCAGCAGTGAGGGCGGGACAGGGGGTTGGGAGCTGTTTTTT
size: -; V: TRBV5-5; J: TRBJ2-3; D: TRBD2; CDR3: CASSLRTSGARTDTQYF; DNA: TGTGCCAGCAGCTTACGGACTAGCGGGGCCCGCACAGATACGCAGTATTTT
size: -; V: TRBV7-9; J: TRBJ1-2; D: -; CDR3: CASSLELGYTF; DNA: TGTGCCAGCAGCTTAGAGCTGGGCTACACCTTC
size: few; V: TRBV18; J: TRBJ2-7; D: -; CDR3: CASSLPFSEQYF; DNA: TGTGCCAGCTCACTGCCGTTTAGCGAGCAGTACTTC
size: -; V: TRBV29-1; J: TRBJ2-2; D: -; CDR3: CSVTGQNTGELFF; DNA: TGCAGCGTCACGGGACAGAACACCGGGGAGCTGTTTTTT
size: -; V: TRBV30; J: TRBJ1-5; D: -; CDR3: CAWSYGENQPQHF; DNA: TGTGCCTGGAGTTATGGAGAAAATCAGCCCCAGCATTTT
size: -; V: TRBV15; J: TRBJ2-5; D: TRBD1; CDR3: CATSRGNRDRGRETQYF; DNA: TGTGCCACCAGCAGGGGTAACCGGGACAGGGGGCGGGAGACCCAGTACTTC
size: -; V: TRBV27; J: TRBJ2-1; D: -; CDR3: CASSFGGLTYNEQFF; DNA: TGTGCCAGCAGTTTTGGCGGGTTGACCTACAATGAGCAGTTCTTC
size: -; V: TRBV7-2; J: TRBJ2-7; D: TRBD2; CDR3: CASRRLAGVGGEQYF; DNA: TGTGCCAGCAGGCGACTAGCGGGAGTTGGAGGCGAGCAGTACTTC
size: -; V: TRBV9; J: TRBJ1-1; D: -; CDR3: CASSVGAVNTEAFF; DNA: TGTGCCAGCAGCGTGGGGGCGGTGAACACTGAAGCTTTCTTT
size: -; V: TRBV5-1; J: TRBJ2-1; D: -; CDR3: CASSLGSNNEQFF; DNA: TGCGCCAGCAGCCTGGGCAGTAACAATGAGCAGTTCTTC
size: -; V: TRBV9; J: TRBJ2-6; D: -; CDR3: CASSVGVATRSSGANVLTF; DNA: TGTGCCAGCAGCGTAGGGGTAGCAACGAGATCCTCTGGGGCCAACGTCCTGACTTTC
size: once; V: TRBV5-1; J: TRBJ1-4; D: -; CDR3: CASSLGRTEKLFF; DNA: TGCGCCAGCAGCTTGGGGAGGACTGAAAAACTGTTTTTT
size: -; V: TRBV5-1; J: TRBJ2-7; D: -; CDR3: CASSPETGYEQYF; DNA: TGCGCCAGCAGCCCAGAGACCGGGTACGAGCAGTACTTC
size: -; V: TRBV6-5; J: TRBJ2-2; D: TRBD1; CDR3: CASSLGTGYTGELFF; DNA: TGTGCCAGCAGCCTCGGGACAGGGTACACCGGGGAGCTGTTTTTT
size: -; V: TRBV2; J: TRBJ1-4; D: TRBD1; CDR3: CASRTGGAEKLFF; DNA: TGTGCCAGCAGGACAGGGGGTGCTGAAAAACTGTTTTTT
size: -; V: TRBV30; J: TRBJ2-5; D: -; CDR3: CAWSLPGLGTETQYF; DNA: TGTGCCTGGAGTCTGCCGGGACTTGGGACGGAGACCCAGTACTTC
size: -; V: TRBV28; J: TRBJ1-1; D: -; CDR3: CASSPLPSRGTEAFF; DNA: TGTGCCAGCAGTCCCCTCCCCTCGCGGGGAACTGAAGCTTTCTTT
size: -; V: TRBV9; J: TRBJ2-1; D: TRBD2; CDR3: CASSVDRGEYNEQFF; DNA: TGTGCCAGCAGCGTAGACCGGGGGGAATACAATGAGCAGTTCTTC
size: -; V: TRBV27; J: TRBJ2-1; D: -; CDR3: CASSLRAGFSYNEQFF; DNA: TGTGCCAGCAGTTTACGGGCGGGATTCTCCTACAATGAGCAGTTCTTC
size: -; V: TRBV18; J: TRBJ2-1; D: TRBD2; CDR3: CASSKGTSGNNEQFF; DNA: TGTGCCAGCTCAAAGGGGACTAGCGGGAACAATGAGCAGTTCTTC
size: -; V: TRBV4-2; J: TRBJ1-2; D: -; CDR3: CASSQLMQGFYGYTF; DNA: TGTGCCAGCAGCCAACTGATGCAGGGTTTCTATGGCTACACCTTC
size: -; V: TRBV4-1; J: TRBJ2-7; D: TRBD1; CDR3: CASSLRTGGFNSYEQYF; DNA: TGCGCCAGCAGCCTCCGGACAGGGGGCTTTAACTCCTACGAGCAGTACTTC
size: -; V: TRBV19; J: TRBJ1-5; D: -; CDR3: CASSISVHQPQHF; DNA: TGTGCCAGTAGTATTTCGGTCCATCAGCCCCAGCATTTT
size: -; V: TRBV2; J: TRBJ1-6; D: -; CDR3: CASSERANKGESPLHF; DNA: TGTGCCAGCAGTGAAAGGGCAAATAAGGGGGAATCACCCCTCCACTTT
size: -; V: TRBV7-2; J: TRBJ1-1; D: -; CDR3: CASSSFQGTEAFF; DNA: TGTGCCAGCAGCTCTTTCCAGGGCACTGAAGCTTTCTTT
size: -; V: TRBV6-5; J: TRBJ2-5; D: TRBD2; CDR3: CASRVPGLRETQYF; DNA: TGTGCCAGCAGAGTTCCGGGACTACGGGAGACCCAGTACTTC
size: -; V: TRBV5-1; J: TRBJ2-7; D: TRBD1; CDR3: CASSLYRGTPYEQYF; DNA: TGCGCCAGCAGCTTATACAGGGGCACCCCCTACGAGCAGTACTTC
size: -; V: TRBV5-1; J: TRBJ2-3; D: -; CDR3: CASSLQGLGTDTQYF; DNA: TGCGCCAGCAGCTTGCAAGGACTCGGCACAGATACGCAGTATTTT
size: -; V: TRBV28; J: TRBJ2-4; D: -; CDR3: CASSLSGRPKNIQYF; DNA: TGTGCCAGCAGTTTAAGTGGGAGACCCAAAAACATTCAGTACTTC
size: -; V: TRBV18; J: TRBJ2-1; D: -; CDR3: CASEQGILDEQFF; DNA: TGTGCCAGCGAACAGGGAATCCTCGATGAGCAGTTCTTC
size: -; V: TRBV4-1; J: TRBJ2-7; D: TRBD1; CDR3: CASSQGGPGQVNGEQYF; DNA: TGCGCCAGCAGCCAAGGCGGACCAGGACAGGTAAACGGCGAGCAGTACTTC
size: once; V: TRBV7-6; J: TRBJ2-3; D: TRBD2; CDR3: CASSFSGETQYF; DNA: TGTGCCAGCAGCTTTAGCGGGGAAACGCAGTATTTT
size: -; V: TRBV2; J: TRBJ2-5; D: TRBD2; CDR3: CASRRSGGGETQYF; DNA: TGTGCCAGCCGACGTAGCGGGGGGGGAGAGACCCAGTACTTC
size: -; V: TRBV7-9; J: TRBJ2-7; D: -; CDR3: CASLLWGQGGGVSEQYF; DNA: TGTGCCAGCCTCCTATGGGGGCAGGGGGGCGGCGTCTCCGAGCAGTACTTC
size: -; V: TRBV7-2; J: TRBJ2-7; D: TRBD2; CDR3: CASSVASGLPHEQYF; DNA: TGTGCCAGCAGCGTTGCTAGCGGCCTCCCTCACGAGCAGTACTTC
size: -; V: TRBV5-6; J: TRBJ2-2; D: -; CDR3: CASSLVRGTGELFF; DNA: TGTGCCAGCAGCTTGGTGAGGGGGACCGGGGAGCTGTTTTTT
size: few; V: TRBV6-5; J: TRBJ1-1; D: -; CDR3: CASSYFEGPAEAFF; DNA: TGTGCCAGCAGTTACTTTGAGGGTCCAGCTGAAGCTTTCTTT